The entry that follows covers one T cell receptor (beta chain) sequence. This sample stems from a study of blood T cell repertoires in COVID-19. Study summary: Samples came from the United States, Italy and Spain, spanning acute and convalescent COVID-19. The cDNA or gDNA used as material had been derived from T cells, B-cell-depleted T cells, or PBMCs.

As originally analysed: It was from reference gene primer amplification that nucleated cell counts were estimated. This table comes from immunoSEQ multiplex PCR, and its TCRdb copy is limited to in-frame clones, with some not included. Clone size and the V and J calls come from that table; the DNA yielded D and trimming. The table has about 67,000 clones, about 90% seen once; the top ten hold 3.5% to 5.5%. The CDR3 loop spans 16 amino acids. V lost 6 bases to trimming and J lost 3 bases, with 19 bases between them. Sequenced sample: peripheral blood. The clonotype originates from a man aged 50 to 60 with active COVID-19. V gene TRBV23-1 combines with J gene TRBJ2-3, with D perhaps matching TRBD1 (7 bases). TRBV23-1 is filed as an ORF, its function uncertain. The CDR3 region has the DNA TGCGCCAGCAGCCATCCCCGGAGGGGGCAGACAGATACGCAGTATTTT. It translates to CASSHPRRGQTDTQYF.